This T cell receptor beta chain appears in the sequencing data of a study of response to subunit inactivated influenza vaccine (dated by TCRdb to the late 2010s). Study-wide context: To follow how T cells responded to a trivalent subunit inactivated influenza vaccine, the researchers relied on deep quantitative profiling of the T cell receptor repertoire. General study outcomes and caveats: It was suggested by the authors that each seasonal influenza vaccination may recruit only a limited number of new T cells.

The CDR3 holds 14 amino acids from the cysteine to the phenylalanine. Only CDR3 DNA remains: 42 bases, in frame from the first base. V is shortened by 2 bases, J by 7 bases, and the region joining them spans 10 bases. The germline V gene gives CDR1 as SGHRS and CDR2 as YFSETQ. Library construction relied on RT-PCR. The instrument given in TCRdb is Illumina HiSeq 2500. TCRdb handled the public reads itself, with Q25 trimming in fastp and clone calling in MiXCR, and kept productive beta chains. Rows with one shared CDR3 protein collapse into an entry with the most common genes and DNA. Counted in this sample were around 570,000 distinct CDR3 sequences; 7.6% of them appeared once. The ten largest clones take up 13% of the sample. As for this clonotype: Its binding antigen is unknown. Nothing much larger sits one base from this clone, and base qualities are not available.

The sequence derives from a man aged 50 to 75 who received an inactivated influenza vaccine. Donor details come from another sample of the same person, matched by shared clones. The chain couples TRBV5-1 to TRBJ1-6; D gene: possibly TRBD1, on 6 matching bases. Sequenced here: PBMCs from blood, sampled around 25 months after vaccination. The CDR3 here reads CASSLPRGNSPLHF. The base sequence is TGCGCCAGCAGCTTACCCAGGGGCAATTCACCCCTCCACTTT. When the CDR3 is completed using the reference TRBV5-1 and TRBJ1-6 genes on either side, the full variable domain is KAGVTQTPRYLIKTRGQQVTLSCSPISGHRSVSWYQQTPGQGLQFLFEYFSETQRNKGNFPGRFSGRQFSNSRSEMNVSTLELGDSALYLCASSLPRGNSPLHFGNGTRLTVT.